The clone carrying this T cell receptor (beta chain) was recorded a few times. Its cognate antigen is unknown. Germline lookup yields CDR1 GTSNPN and CDR2 SVGIG (reference sequence). CDR3 length equals 14 residues. Trimming pared 0 bases from V and 0 bases from J, leaving 9 bases between. This sample was taken from a study of response to subunit inactivated influenza vaccine. Findings of the study overall: T cells newly recruited by each seasonal influenza vaccination are few, the authors suggested.

TCRdb re-analysed the RT-PCR reads in MiXCR, keeping a single row per CDR3 protein. The table lists 500,000 or so distinct CDR3 sequences, roughly 9.8% of them singletons. The chain has TRBV30 and TRBJ2-7; D is undetermined. This sample comprised PBMCs from blood, obtained 35 to 45 days after vaccination. This TCR derives from a man aged 45-60 years who received an inactivated influenza vaccine. CDR3 protein: CAWSVSRTSYEQYF. The CDR3 coding sequence is TGTGCCTGGAGTGTATCCAGGACCTCCTACGAGCAGTACTTC.